One sample yielded the 24 T cell receptor beta chains listed below, sequenced in a study of blood T cell repertoires in COVID-19 (dated by TCRdb to 2020 to 2021). Library construction relied on the immunoSEQ multiplex PCR assay. TCRdb provides this immuneACCESS table in a form limited to in-frame rearrangements. Some clones are lacking; in checked studies, under half of them reflect an unresolved V gene, and why the rest are absent is not known. This sample holds about 200,000 clones; more than 75% were observed only once. The biggest ten clones account for roughly 18% of the sample. Input material: peripheral blood. These receptors were obtained from a person aged 70 to 85 with COVID-19, enrolled during active disease.

The chain is built from TRBV18 and TRBJ2-1, with 7 bases lining up with TRBD1. CDR3 length: 13 amino acids. V shed 8 bases, J shed 5 bases, and the junction held 6 bases outside the gene matches. From germline, CDR1 is KGHSH and CDR2 LQKENI. The CDR3 bases are TGTGCCAGCCGTTCGGGACAGAACAATGAGCAGTTCTTC. Translated, it gives CASRSGQNNEQFF.

V is TRBV9 and J is TRBJ2-2; D is perhaps TRBD2 (5 bases). This CDR3 spans 13 amino acids. Per germline, CDR1 SGDLS and CDR2 YYNGEE. V was clipped by 7 bases and J by 1 base, with 8 bases between them. In nucleotides, the CDR3 is TGTGCCAGCCGGGATTTGAACACCGGGGAGCTGTTTTTT. It specifies CASRDLNTGELFF.

Only a few counts were recorded for this clone. The chain recombines TRBV28 with TRBJ2-7; D is unresolved. Germline V gene sequence: CDR1 MDHEN, CDR2 SYDVKM. V shed 6 bases and J shed 6 bases, with 15 bases lying between them. This CDR3 spans 13 amino acids. The CDR3 is CASSPGGAREQYF. CDR3 coding DNA: TGTGCCAGCAGCCCCGGCGGAGCCCGCGAGCAGTACTTC. The complete variable domain, with remaining parts taken from reference TRBV28 and TRBJ2-7, reads DVKVTQSSRYLVKRTGEKVFLECVQDMDHENMFWYRQDPGLGLRLIYFSYDVKMKEKGDIPEGYSVSREKKERFSLILESASTNQTSMYLCASSPGGAREQYFGPGTRLTVT.

The gene calls are TRBV29-1 and TRBJ1-5; 8 bases line up with TRBD1. Germline values: CDR1 SQVTM, CDR2 ANQGSEA. V lost 5 bases, J lost 6 bases, and 9 bases stayed unmatched. The CDR3 sequence is 14 residues long. The CDR3: CSVRVGQGVQPQHF. For the CDR3, the DNA is TGCAGCGTTCGGGTCGGACAGGGAGTTCAGCCCCAGCATTTT.

The gene calls are TRBV10-3 and TRBJ2-4; 8 positions agree with TRBD2. This CDR3 spans 17 amino acids. The V and J ends lost 2 bases and 8 bases, in that order; junction bases with no gene match: 14. From germline, CDR1 is ENHRY and CDR2 SYGVKD. The DNA of the CDR3 is TGTGCCATCAGTGAGGTGTTAGCGGGGCGGGGCGGAGACATTCAGTACTTC. This translates into CAISEVLAGRGGDIQYF.

The V gene is TRBV28, the J gene TRBJ2-2; TRBD2 matches at 9 bases. The CDR3 length is 12 residues. V shed 8 bases and J 8 bases; nucleotides not matched to a gene: 3. Germline-derived CDR1 and CDR2 are MDHEN and SYDVKM. This CDR3 reads CASAGGRGELFF. The DNA of the CDR3 is TGTGCCAGCGCGGGAGGGCGTGGGGAGCTGTTTTTT.

V is TRBV7-2 and J is TRBJ1-3; possible D gene TRBD1, 6 bases. This CDR3 region has 16 residues. With 5 bases removed from V and 1 base from J, the gap between germline ends came to 15 bases. Looked up from germline, CDR1 is SGHTA and CDR2 is FQGNSA. CDR3 coding DNA: TGTGCCAGCAGCCCAAAACAGGGAACTTCTGGAAACACCATATATTTT. Protein sequence: CASSPKQGTSGNTIYF.

The rearrangement links TRBV28 to TRBJ2-5, with 12 bases that match TRBD1. The ends lost 6 bases at V and 5 bases at J; junction bases unmatched: 7. Germline assignment: CDR1 MDHEN and CDR2 SYDVKM. This CDR3 is 15 amino acids long. This CDR3 reads CASSTGQGARETQYF. The CDR3 region has the DNA TGTGCCAGCAGCACGGGACAGGGGGCGCGGGAGACCCAGTACTTC. Drawing the rest from reference TRBV28 and TRBJ2-5, the complete variable domain is DVKVTQSSRYLVKRTGEKVFLECVQDMDHENMFWYRQDPGLGLRLIYFSYDVKMKEKGDIPEGYSVSREKKERFSLILESASTNQTSMYLCASSTGQGARETQYFGPGTRLLVL.

V usage is TRBV28 and J usage is TRBJ2-7, with D possibly being TRBD1 (6 bases). Trimming stripped 5 bases from V and 2 bases from J, with 16 bases between. The CDR3 is 15 residues long. From germline, CDR1 is MDHEN and CDR2 SYDVKM. The DNA for the CDR3 is TGTGCCAGCAGTAAGGGACACGGGCTTCCCTACGAGCAGTACTTC. It specifies CASSKGHGLPYEQYF.

The J gene is TRBJ2-1, the V gene TRBV18, with 10 bases identical to TRBD2. Trimming took 0 bases from V and 7 from J; bases not matched to a gene: 18. CDR1 is KGHSH, CDR2 LQKENI, per germline. The CDR3 contains 20 residues. Written as DNA, the CDR3 is TGTGCCAGCTCACCACCTAAGACAGCGGGGGGGCCAATAAGGGATAATGAGCAGTTCTTC. Translating gives CASSPPKTAGGPIRDNEQFF.

In this sample, this clone turned up a few times. This chain connects TRBV6-2 or TRBV6-3 to TRBJ2-2; 10 bases map to TRBD2. Germline V gene lookup returns CDR1 MNHEY and CDR2 SVGEGT. This CDR3 comprises 19 residues. Germline trimming cut 0 bases from V and 1 base from J; bases unmatched to any gene: 8. The CDR3 reads CASSYSTSGGAGNTGELFF. The CDR3 DNA sequence: TGTGCCAGCAGTTACTCGACGAGCGGGGGGGCCGGGAACACCGGGGAGCTGTTTTTT.

V is TRBV5-6 and J is TRBJ2-1; TRBD2 might be the D (6 bases). Per the germline V gene, CDR1 is SGHDT and CDR2 is YYEEEE. The V and J ends lost 6 bases and 0 bases respectively, with 16 bases between them. This CDR3 has 16 residues. As DNA, the CDR3 is TGTGCCAGCAACTTTGGAGGGCCGAGCTCCTACAATGAGCAGTTCTTC. Its translation is CASNFGGPSSYNEQFF. Full variable domain (rest looked up from reference TRBV5-6 and TRBJ2-1): DAGVTQSPTHLIKTRGQQVTLRCSPKSGHDTVSWYQQALGQGPQFIFQYYEEEERQRGNFPDRFSGHQFPNYSSELNVNALLLGDSALYLCASNFGGPSSYNEQFFGPGTRLTVL.

The count of this clone is one. This chain uses TRBV19 with TRBJ2-7; D might be TRBD1 (6 bases). Trimming removed 4 bases from V and 6 bases from J, with 19 bases in between. The CDR3 spans 15 residues. Germline V CDR1 and CDR2: LNHDA, SQIVND (reference sequence). CDR3 amino acids: CASSTNRAAKGEQYF. CDR3 DNA sequence: TGTGCCAGTAGTACGAACAGGGCGGCAAAAGGCGAGCAGTACTTC.

The rearrangement links TRBV18 to TRBJ1-1; the D gene is possibly TRBD1 (5 bases). Deletions cut 3 bases from V and 1 base from J, with 9 bases between. The CDR3 extends over 14 amino acids. Germline lookup yields CDR1 KGHSH and CDR2 LQKENI. The CDR3 DNA reads as TGTGCCAGCTCACCCGGACACCAGAACACTGAAGCTTTCTTT. Residues: CASSPGHQNTEAFF.

This clone has a handful of counts. J is TRBJ2-7 and V is TRBV6-2 or TRBV6-3, with 13 positions matching TRBD2. Per germline, CDR1 MNHEY and CDR2 SVGEGT. The length of the CDR3 is 17 residues. After removal of 6 bases from V and 1 base from J, the junction contained 9 bases not matched to a gene. CDR3 bases: TGTGCCAGCAGCCACCGGACTAGCGGGAGAGGTTCCTACGAGCAGTACTTC. It translates to CASSHRTSGRGSYEQYF.

This CDR3 is CASSDGTRDTDTQYF. Here the CDR3 DNA reads TGTGCCAGCAGTGATGGGACTAGAGATACAGATACGCAGTATTTT. J is TRBJ2-3 and V is TRBV6-4; 8 bases map to TRBD2. The CDR3 sequence is 15 residues long. V gave up 3 bases and J gave up 3 bases; unmatched junction bases: 5. The germline V gene has CDR1 MRHNA and CDR2 SNTAGT.

The chain is built from TRBV7-3 and TRBJ1-6, with a tentative D call TRBD1 (6 bases). Germline V gives CDR1 SGHTA, CDR2 FQGTGA. V was cut by 4 bases and J by 5 bases, with 12 bases left in between. The CDR3 runs 15 residues. In nucleotides, the CDR3 is TGTGCCAGCAGCTCCCAGACAGGAGATAATTCACCCCTCCACTTT. Translated, it gives CASSSQTGDNSPLHF.

J is TRBJ1-4 and V is TRBV28; the D is unclear. V was trimmed by 2 bases and J by 12 bases, leaving 10 bases between them. The CDR3 consists of 12 residues. Germline values: CDR1 MDHEN, CDR2 SYDVKM. The CDR3 region has the DNA TGTGCCAGCAGTTTAACAAACCGGGAACTGTTTTTT. Amino acid sequence: CASSLTNRELFF. The full variable domain, rest sourced from reference TRBV28 and TRBJ1-4, is DVKVTQSSRYLVKRTGEKVFLECVQDMDHENMFWYRQDPGLGLRLIYFSYDVKMKEKGDIPEGYSVSREKKERFSLILESASTNQTSMYLCASSLTNRELFFGSGTQLSVL.

J is TRBJ1-2 and V is TRBV7-2; D gene ambiguous. Germline V CDR1 and CDR2: SGHTA, FQGNSA. The CDR3 covers 13 residues. Trimming removed 5 bases at V and 5 bases at J, with 12 bases between. CDR3 in DNA: TGTGCCAGCAGCCCTCTTATAAAATATGGCTACACCTTC. It specifies CASSPLIKYGYTF.

The gene calls are TRBV7-2 and TRBJ2-3, with D uncertain. Germline loops: CDR1 SGHTA, CDR2 FQGNSA. The CDR3 loop spans 15 amino acids. Deletions cut 5 bases from V and 0 bases from J, with 12 bases between. CDR3 sequence (DNA): TGTGCCAGCAGCAGAGAGGATTCTAGCACAGATACGCAGTATTTT. Residues: CASSREDSSTDTQYF.

V gene TRBV6-4 combines with J gene TRBJ2-3; D unresolved. V was cut by 3 bases and J by 8 bases, with 12 bases left in between. The CDR3 sequence is 13 residues long. Germline values: CDR1 MRHNA, CDR2 SNTAGT. CDR3 DNA sequence: TGTGCCAGCAGTGAGGCTAGTACGGGTACGCAGTATTTT. Amino acids: CASSEASTGTQYF.

The genes are TRBV27 and TRBJ2-7; 7 positions agree with TRBD2. V was pared by 7 bases and J by 3 bases, with 9 bases of the junction left unmatched. Germline CDR1 reads MNHEY; CDR2 reads SMNVEV (reference sequence). The CDR3 has 14 residues. DNA of the CDR3: TGTGCCAGCAACCTGGGGGGGAGCAGCTACGAGCAGTACTTC. Amino acid sequence: CASNLGGSSYEQYF.

The V gene is TRBV6-5, the J gene TRBJ2-1; a possible D gene is TRBD2 (6 bases). This CDR3 is 14 amino acids long. The germline V gene encodes CDR1 MNHEY and CDR2 SVGAGI. V was pared by 5 bases and J by 4 bases, with 12 bases between. CDR3 region: CASSSLGTYNEQFF. CDR3 sequence (DNA): TGTGCCAGCAGTAGCCTGGGGACTTACAATGAGCAGTTCTTC.

The J gene is TRBJ1-1, the V gene TRBV29-1; TRBD1 matches 8 bases. The CDR3 contains 17 residues. The V and J ends lost 6 bases and 3 bases, in that order; junction bases with no gene match: 18. CDR1 is SQVTM, CDR2 ANQGSEA, per germline. The CDR3 is CSVVDRVATLGHTEAFF. The DNA for the CDR3 is TGCAGCGTCGTGGACAGGGTTGCGACATTGGGACACACTGAAGCTTTCTTT.